This TCR beta chain was sequenced for a study of blood T cell repertoires in COVID-19. Study background: Whether acute or convalescent, the COVID-19 samples came from the United States, Italy and Spain. The analysed material was cDNA or gDNA that came from T cells, B-cell-depleted T cells, or PBMCs.

The CDR3 sequence is 15 residues long. V dropped 5 bases and J dropped 5; count of bases not matched to a gene: 6. Germline V lookup: CDR1 WNHNN, CDR2 SYGVQD (reference sequence). In the original analysis: Reference gene primer amplification yielded estimated nucleated cell counts. Sequencing was performed with immunoSEQ multiplex PCR; in TCRdb, only in-frame clones are kept and a portion is missing. V and J calls and clone size follow that table, whereas D and trimming were derived from the DNA. The sample includes 150,000 or so clones, about 80% of them seen just once. The sample consisted of peripheral blood. This receptor was obtained from a woman older than 75 with acute or convalescent COVID-19. V usage is TRBV10-1 and J usage is TRBJ2-2; TRBD1 matches at 9 bases. In nucleotides, the CDR3 is TGCGCCAGCAGTCAAGACAGGGGGTTGACCGGGGAGCTGTTTTTT. Its translation is CASSQDRGLTGELFF.